This paragraph covers one T cell receptor (beta chain) sequence. As handled by the study authors: Amplifying reference gene primers gave estimates of nucleated cell counts. Here immunoSEQ multiplex PCR was the method, and the copy in TCRdb shows in-frame clones only, minus some. The V and J calls and clone size were taken over from that table, and D and trimming were inferred from the DNA. The table shows 140,000 to 150,000 clones, with 75% to 90% occurring only once. This record comes from a study of blood T cell repertoires in COVID-19. Study-wide context: The cDNA or gDNA used as material had been derived from T cells, B-cell-depleted T cells, or PBMCs.

The CDR3 spans 14 residues. The germline CDR1 and CDR2 sequences are LGHNA and YSLEER. With 3 bases removed from V and 8 bases from J, the gap between germline ends came to 13 bases. The sequenced material came from peripheral blood. The rearrangement uses TRBV4-3 and TRBJ2-2, with D perhaps TRBD2 (7 bases). The receptor comes from a middle-aged man who had recovered from COVID-19. CDR3 coding DNA: TGCGCCAGCAGCCAGATCGGGGGGCAGGGGGAGCTGTTTTTT. Amino acids: CASSQIGGQGELFF.